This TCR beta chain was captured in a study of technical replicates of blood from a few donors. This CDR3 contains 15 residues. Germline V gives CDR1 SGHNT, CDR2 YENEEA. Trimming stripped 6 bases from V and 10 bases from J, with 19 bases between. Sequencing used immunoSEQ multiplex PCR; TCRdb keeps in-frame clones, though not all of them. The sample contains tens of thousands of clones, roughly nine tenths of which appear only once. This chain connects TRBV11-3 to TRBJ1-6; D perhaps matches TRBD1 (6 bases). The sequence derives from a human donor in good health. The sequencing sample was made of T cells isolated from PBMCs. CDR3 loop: CASSFPGQRSSPLHF. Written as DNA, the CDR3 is TGTGCCAGCAGTTTTCCGGGACAACGAAGCTCACCCCTCCACTTT.